This TCR beta chain was documented in a study of T cell repertoires in cytomegalovirus infection. In the study overall: Indications of both CMV infection and matching HLA type were provided by public TCR beta signatures. General observations from the study: Using cumulative public TCR beta family frequency, the authors identified those who carried CMV together with the relevant HLA.

MiXCR was run by TCRdb on the reads, yielding one entry per CDR3 protein. The sample carries about 69,000 distinct CDR3 sequences, 28% recorded once. Germline CDR1 and CDR2: SGHVS and FQNEAQ. The CDR3 loop spans 16 amino acids. V was pared by 4 bases and J by 3 bases, with 16 bases between. This clonotype has ten or more counts. Antigen unknown. The chain uses TRBV7-8 and TRBJ2-1; D might be TRBD1 or TRBD2, each matching 6 bases. The sample here was CD8+ T cells from cultured PBMCs, taken from culture after CMV antigen stimulation. The TCR was taken from a human donor in good health (CMV status not recorded). Some clones in this sample may be carry-over from other donors' samples. The CDR3 sequence is CASSSIGGLYYNEQFF. The CDR3 nucleotides read TGTGCCAGCAGCTCTATAGGGGGGCTTTACTACAATGAGCAGTTCTTC.